Below, 16 T cell receptor beta chains from the same sample are listed, as sequenced in a study of blood T cells in healthy people across ages. Alongside a J-beta primer mix, a sample-barcoded 5' primer served in a second PCR lasting about 7 to 11 cycles. Using its own MiXCR run on the 5' RACE reads, TCRdb lists one record per CDR3 protein. The sample contains about 1.5 million distinct CDR3 sequences, around 40% of which appear only once. What was sequenced was blood. The source is a woman aged 18 to 35 in good health.

The chain combines TRBV5-1 with TRBJ2-7, with D perhaps matching TRBD2 (5 bases). The J call may be faulty, since TRBJ2-5 better matches the DNA end. Germline assignment: CDR1 SGHRS and CDR2 YFSETQ. CDR3 length: 13 amino acids. CDR3 in amino acids: CASSSDFCETQYF. CDR3 DNA sequence: TGCGCCAGCAGCTCGGACTTCTGCGAGACCCAGTACTTC.

This clonotype has only a few counts. V usage is TRBV11-2 and J usage is TRBJ2-1; possibly TRBD2 for D (6 bases). The J call may not be correct, given that the DNA end is closer to TRBJ2-7. Germline lookup yields CDR1 SGHAT and CDR2 FQNNGV. CDR3 length: 15 residues. In nucleotides, the CDR3 is TGTGCCAGCAGCTTAGTAGCGGCCTCCTACAATGAGCAGTACTTC. Translation: CASSLVAASYNEQYF.

This clonotype was picked up a small number of times. V and J are TRBV27 and TRBJ2-3; no clear D gene. V lost 8 bases and J 7 bases, leaving 10 bases between the germline ends. This CDR3 has 11 residues. CDR1 and CDR2 from the germline V gene are MNHEY and SMNVEV (reference sequence). The CDR3 protein is CASGRSNTQYF. The CDR3, as DNA: TGTGCCAGCGGGCGGAGTAATACGCAGTATTTT.

V usage is TRBV5-1 and J usage is TRBJ2-5; D unresolved. The CDR3 is 13 residues long. Germline CDR1 SGHRS, CDR2 YFSETQ. The V and J ends lost 2 bases and 11 bases respectively, with 16 bases between them. The CDR3 DNA reads TGCGCCAGCAGCTTCGACGACACATACAAGCAGTACTTC. Protein: CASSFDDTYKQYF. Variable domain in full (rest from reference TRBV5-1 and TRBJ2-5): KAGVTQTPRYLIKTRGQQVTLSCSPISGHRSVSWYQQTPGQGLQFLFEYFSETQRNKGNFPGRFSGRQFSNSRSEMNVSTLELGDSALYLCASSFDDTYKQYFGPGTRLLVL.

V usage is TRBV29-1 and J usage is TRBJ1-2, with TRBD1 matching 7 bases. The germline V gene has CDR1 SQVTM and CDR2 ANQGSEA. This CDR3 is built from 12 residues. CDR3 region: CRVLQGFYGYTF. The CDR3 DNA reads TGCAGAGTATTACAGGGGTTCTATGGCTACACCTTC.

In nucleotides, the CDR3 is TGTGCCAGCAGCCCGGCGGGACATCCTACAGATACGCAGTATTTT. Its translation is CASSPAGHPTDTQYF. The chain has TRBV7-2 and TRBJ2-3, with D possibly called TRBD1 or TRBD2 (6 bases each). The germline V and J ends were trimmed by 5 bases and 3 bases, with 15 bases remaining between them. Germline CDR1 and CDR2: SGHTA and FQGNSA. The CDR3 totals 15 residues.

This rearrangement joins TRBV7-2 to TRBJ1-2; D gene ambiguous. This CDR3 is built from 13 residues. With 5 bases removed from V and 6 bases from J, the gap between germline ends came to 13 bases. Germline V gives CDR1 SGHTA, CDR2 FQGNSA. The DNA of the CDR3 is TGTGCCAGCAGCGCTCGGGATGTCGATGGCTACACCTTC. Translation gives CASSARDVDGYTF.

Remarks on this clonotype: At one of its ends the junction is not consistent with the germline gene, which may arise from a read error. The rearrangement joins TRBV18 to TRBJ2-3; D may be TRBD2 (5 bases). In germline, CDR1 is KGHSH, CDR2 LQKENI. CDR3 size: 16 residues. Written as DNA, the CDR3 is TGTGCCAGCTCCCCACCCAGTGCGGGCCCCACAGATACGCAGTATTTT. Its protein is CASSPPSAGPTDTQYF.

The V call is TRBV28, the J call TRBJ1-2; the match to TRBD1 covers 7 bases. This CDR3 comprises 14 residues. Unmatched junction bases numbered 5, after V lost 3 bases and J lost 4 bases. Germline CDR1 MDHEN, CDR2 SYDVKM. The CDR3 sequence is CASSLGQQLYGYTF. CDR3 bases: TGTGCCAGCAGTTTGGGACAGCAGCTCTATGGCTACACCTTC.

This chain joins TRBV7-9 and TRBJ1-2; D possibly corresponds to TRBD1 (5 bases). Between the trimmed V and J ends, which lost 6 bases and 8 bases, there was a span of 19 bases. Germline-derived CDR1 and CDR2 are SEHNR and FQNEAQ (reference sequence). This CDR3 is 14 amino acids long. The CDR3 sequence: CASRVKEGPQGYTF. The CDR3 bases are TGTGCCAGCAGGGTGAAAGAGGGGCCCCAAGGCTACACCTTC.

This clonotype was observed a handful of times. The chain is built from TRBV21-1 and TRBJ1-1; the table calls TRBD1, which could not be checked here. TRBV21-1 is assigned pseudogene status. This CDR3 contains 17 residues. The CDR3: CASSKLGRRQGGTEAFF. The CDR3 coding sequence is TGTGCCAGCAGCAAATTAGGTCGACGACAGGGCGGGACTGAAGCTTTCTTT.

The chain combines TRBV3-1 with TRBJ2-4, with TRBD2 as a possible D gene (5 bases). The end of the DNA is better explained by TRBJ2-7, so the J call may be wrong. The CDR3 extends over 12 amino acids. Germline-derived CDR1 and CDR2 are LGHDT and YNNKEL (reference sequence). CDR3 in amino acids: CASSQPGGEQYF. In DNA form, the CDR3 reads TGTGCCAGCAGCCAACCAGGAGGCGAGCAGTACTTC.

Regarding this clonotype: A clone one base away is much larger, so this may be a read error. The chain has TRBV4-3 and TRBJ2-4; D call uncertain. CDR3 length: 14 amino acids. The ends were cut back, 0 bases at V and 13 bases at J, with 16 bases in the middle. The germline V gene has CDR1 LGHNA and CDR2 YSLEER. The CDR3 loop is CASSQEIGNNEQYF. In DNA, the CDR3 is TGCGCCAGCAGCCAAGAGATAGGGAACAATGAGCAGTACTTC.

The chain links TRBV29-1 to TRBJ1-2; TRBD1 is a possible D gene (6 bases). The CDR3 has 12 amino acids. Germline V CDR1 and CDR2: SQVTM, ANQGSEA. The V end was cut by 2 bases, the J end by 10 bases, with 14 bases between. The CDR3 region has the DNA TGCAGCGTTGAACGGCAGGGGCTTGACTACACCTTC. This translates into CSVERQGLDYTF.

The gene calls are TRBV4-3 and TRBJ1-6; D remains ambiguous. The CDR3 is 8 amino acids. CDR1 and CDR2 (germline): LGHNA, YSLEER. V lost 5 bases, J lost 18 bases, and 5 bases lay in between. The CDR3: CASSATHF. DNA of the CDR3: TGCGCCAGCAGCGCCACCCACTTT.

The chain links TRBV10-2 to TRBJ2-7; 9 positions match TRBD2. Looked up from germline, CDR1 is WSHSY and CDR2 is SAAADI. The V and J ends lost 7 bases and 4 bases, in that order; junction bases with no gene match: 11. CDR3 length: 15 amino acids. As DNA, the CDR3 is TGCGCCAGCAAAGGGCTAGCGGGGACCAATTACGAGCAGTACTTC. It is translated as CASKGLAGTNYEQYF.